These 22 T cell receptor beta chains were sequenced from one sample in a study of blood T cell repertoires in COVID-19. Clones were read by immunoSEQ multiplex PCR, and TCRdb kept only the in-frame ones, dropping some. The sample carries approximately 200,000 clones, roughly nine tenths recorded once. The specimen sequenced was peripheral blood. These receptor sequences come from a woman aged 50 to 60 with acute or convalescent COVID-19.

The chain has TRBV6-1 and TRBJ1-1; TRBD1 is a possible D gene (5 bases). The CDR3 length is 14 residues. With 3 bases removed from V and 7 bases from J, the gap between germline ends came to 15 bases. Germline CDR1 and CDR2: MNHNS and SASEGT. CDR3 DNA sequence: TGTGCCAGCAGTGACCTCTTTGGGGCGAGTGAAGCTTTCTTT. Protein sequence: CASSDLFGASEAFF.

The chain recombines TRBV14 with TRBJ1-6; no firm D call. There are 15 residues in the CDR3. Trimming stripped 0 bases from V and 10 bases from J, with 13 bases between. Germline CDR1 reads SGHDN; CDR2 reads FVKESK. The CDR3 here is CASSQETWSGSPLHF. CDR3 nucleotide sequence: TGTGCCAGCAGCCAAGAAACCTGGTCGGGGTCACCCCTCCACTTT.

The chain uses TRBV30 and TRBJ2-1; D perhaps matches TRBD1 (6 bases). The CDR3 is 16 residues long. V gave up 0 bases and J gave up 2 bases, with 14 bases separating them. Germline V gene lookup returns CDR1 GTSNPN and CDR2 SVGIG (reference sequence). The CDR3: CAWSVQGLATYNEQFF. The CDR3 DNA reads TGTGCCTGGAGTGTACAGGGATTAGCTACCTACAATGAGCAGTTCTTC.

The rearrangement uses TRBV3-1 (or the pseudogene TRBV3-2) and TRBJ1-6; D may be TRBD1 (6 bases). Trimming pared 4 bases from V and 5 bases from J, leaving 15 bases between. The CDR3 consists of 16 residues. Germline CDR1 LGHDT, CDR2 YNNKEL (reference sequence). The CDR3 spells CASSLRQERHNSPLHF. The CDR3 DNA is TGTGCCAGCAGCCTCCGACAGGAGAGACATAATTCACCCCTCCACTTT.

The rearrangement joins TRBV5-1 to TRBJ2-2, with 11 nucleotides matching TRBD1. The CDR3 consists of 17 residues. Germline V gives CDR1 SGHRS, CDR2 YFSETQ. V was clipped by 3 bases and J by 4 bases; unmatched bases: 8. This CDR3 is CASSSRDRGTSTGELFF. The CDR3 DNA is TGCGCCAGCAGCTCCCGGGACAGGGGGACGAGCACCGGGGAGCTGTTTTTT.

This sequence joins TRBV18 and TRBJ1-2, with D maybe TRBD1 (6 bases). This CDR3 has 14 residues. Germline V gene data show CDR1 as KGHSH and CDR2 as LQKENI. V lost 1 base, J lost 6 bases, and 12 bases lay in between. DNA of the CDR3: TGTGCCAGCTCACCACTAACAGGGACGGATGGCTACACCTTC. Translated, it gives CASSPLTGTDGYTF.

The rearrangement uses TRBV27 and TRBJ2-7, with a weak D call TRBD2 (5 bases). Germline V lookup: CDR1 MNHEY, CDR2 SMNVEV (reference sequence). This CDR3 contains 14 residues. The V gene lost 3 bases and the J gene lost 0 bases, with 9 bases spanning the gap. CDR3 DNA: TGTGCCAGCAGTTTTCGACGGGGCTCCTACGAGCAGTACTTC. This sequence encodes CASSFRRGSYEQYF.

V gene TRBV6-5 combines with J gene TRBJ1-2, with 7 bases identical to TRBD1. CDR3 length: 15 residues. Germline V gene data show CDR1 as MNHEY and CDR2 as SVGAGI. The V gene end was trimmed by 5 bases and the J gene end by 2 bases; junction bases not matched to a gene: 8. This chain's CDR3 is CASSRTDRPNYGYTF. The DNA of the CDR3 is TGTGCCAGCAGTCGGACGGACAGGCCCAACTATGGCTACACCTTC.

The chain has TRBV19 and TRBJ1-4, with TRBD1 identical over 7 bases. The CDR3 runs to 18 residues. V dropped 4 bases and J dropped 0; count of bases not matched to a gene: 11. Germline V gene sequence: CDR1 LNHDA, CDR2 SQIVND (reference sequence). The CDR3 DNA reads as TGTGCCAGTAGTAGACAGGGCCCCCGCCAGGCAACTAATGAAAAACTGTTTTTT. This sequence encodes CASSRQGPRQATNEKLFF.

This clone was seen once. Other DNA sequences in this specimen translate into the identical CDR3. The rearrangement joins TRBV6-2 or TRBV6-3 to TRBJ2-1; 14 bases align to TRBD2. There are 15 residues in the CDR3. Germline assignment: CDR1 MNHEY and CDR2 SVGEGT. The V and J ends lost 2 bases and 6 bases, in that order; junction bases with no gene match: 0. The CDR3 sequence: CASSYGLAGGNEQFF. Written as DNA, the CDR3 is TGTGCCAGCAGTTACGGACTAGCGGGAGGCAATGAGCAGTTCTTC.

CDR3 nucleotides: TGTGCCAGCAGCACAAGACAGGGGTGGACTTTCTTT. It specifies CASSTRQGWTFF. The chain uses TRBV11-2 and TRBJ1-1; TRBD1 agrees at 8 bases. The V and J ends lost 5 bases and 12 bases, in that order; junction bases with no gene match: 8. From germline, CDR1 is SGHAT and CDR2 FQNNGV. The CDR3 has 12 amino acids. Looking up the rest from reference TRBV11-2 and TRBJ1-1 gives the full variable domain: EAGVAQSPRYKIIEKRQSVAFWCNPISGHATLYWYQQILGQGPKLLIQFQNNGVVDDSQLPKDRFSAERLKGVDSTLKIQPAKLEDSAVYLCASSTRQGWTFFGQGTRLTVV.

The genes are TRBV5-4 and TRBJ2-2; 10 positions match TRBD2. With 2 bases clipped from V and 5 bases from J, the junction kept 3 bases outside the gene matches. Germline V gene lookup returns CDR1 SGHNT and CDR2 YYREEE (reference sequence). The CDR3 consists of 15 residues. The CDR3 reads CASSFGAGGTGELFF. The CDR3 nucleotides read TGTGCCAGCAGCTTCGGAGCGGGAGGGACCGGGGAGCTGTTTTTT. The whole variable domain, remainder taken from reference TRBV5-4 and TRBJ2-2, is ETGVTQSPTHLIKTRGQQVTLRCSSQSGHNTVSWYQQALGQGPQFIFQYYREEENGRGNFPPRFSGLQFPNYSSELNVNALELDDSALYLCASSFGAGGTGELFFGEGSRLTVL.

The V call is TRBV5-8, the J call TRBJ1-5; 8 bases align to TRBD1. CDR3 length equals 15 residues. CDR1 is SGHTS, CDR2 YDEGEE, per germline. The junction had 3 bases not matched to a gene; V was cut back by 3 bases and J by 1 base. The DNA of the CDR3 is TGTGCCAGCAGCTACCACAGGGGGAGCAATCAGCCCCAGCATTTT. Amino acids: CASSYHRGSNQPQHF.

This chain joins TRBV7-3 and TRBJ1-2, with a tentative D call TRBD1 (5 bases). Per germline, CDR1 SGHTA and CDR2 FQGTGA. This CDR3 contains 15 residues. Trimming took off 4 bases at V and 8 bases at J, with 20 bases between the two ends. The CDR3 region has the DNA TGTGCCAGCAGCTCTACTCCGGGACTACAGGTGGGCTACACCTTC. It encodes CASSSTPGLQVGYTF.

This clone turned up a few times. This chain joins TRBV4-2 and TRBJ1-4; no definite D call. CDR3 length: 15 amino acids. Germline V gives CDR1 LGHNA, CDR2 YNFKEQ. V was pared by 0 bases and J by 4 bases, with 9 bases between. As DNA, the CDR3 is TGTGCCAGCAGCCAAGAGAGGCAGCTTAATGAAAAACTGTTTTTT. Protein product: CASSQERQLNEKLFF.

This clone has only one observation. The chain couples TRBV9 to TRBJ1-1, with D possibly being TRBD1 (5 bases). The CDR3 has 12 amino acids. CDR1 and CDR2 (germline): SGDLS, YYNGEE. With 3 bases removed from V and 11 bases from J, the gap between germline ends came to 14 bases. The CDR3 here is CASSAPGDLAFF. The CDR3 DNA follows: TGTGCCAGCAGCGCTCCGGGGGATTTGGCTTTCTTT.

The chain recombines TRBV6-5 with TRBJ1-1; 10 bases line up with TRBD1. Germline V lookup: CDR1 MNHEY, CDR2 SVGAGI. Trimming at V came to 6 bases and at J to 4 bases, leaving 5 bases not matched to a gene. The length of the CDR3 is 14 residues. CDR3 sequence reads: CASSRGQGSTEAFF. The CDR3 nucleotides read TGTGCCAGCAGCCGGGGACAGGGGAGCACTGAAGCTTTCTTT.

The J gene is TRBJ2-6, the V gene TRBV5-3; D gene uncertain. TRBV5-3 is an ORF, and what it does is uncertain. The CDR3 covers 18 residues. V was cut by 0 bases and J by 2 bases, with 15 bases left in between. The CDR3 sequence is CARSLAGLLPPGANVLTF. CDR3 DNA: TGTGCCAGAAGCTTGGCAGGCCTTCTTCCCCCTGGGGCCAACGTCCTGACTTTC.

This chain joins TRBV7-2 and TRBJ2-7, with 9 bases identical to TRBD2. The CDR3 spans 14 residues. CDR1 SGHTA and CDR2 FQGNSA come from the germline V gene. After removal of 6 bases from V and 3 bases from J, the junction contained 6 bases not matched to a gene. This CDR3 reads CASSSSGGIYEQYF. The CDR3 DNA follows: TGTGCCAGCAGTAGCAGCGGGGGGATCTACGAGCAGTACTTC.

The gene calls are TRBV21-1 and TRBJ2-7; the D call of TRBD1 is as the table states it, not checked on the DNA. TRBV21-1 constitutes a pseudogene. This CDR3 spans 16 amino acids. The chain's CDR3 is CASGPPGHGNGYEQYF. The CDR3, as DNA: TGTGCCAGCGGACCACCGGGACACGGTAATGGGTACGAGCAGTACTTC.

This rearrangement joins TRBV20-1 to TRBJ2-5; D perhaps matches TRBD1 (5 bases). There are 11 residues in the CDR3. Germline CDR1 and CDR2: DFQATT and SNEGSKA (reference sequence). Trimming took off 5 bases at V and 1 base at J, with 5 bases between the two ends. Here the CDR3 DNA reads TGCAGTGCTGACAGCCAAGAGACCCAGTACTTC. Its translation: CSADSQETQYF.

The rearrangement joins TRBV25-1 to TRBJ2-1; D remains ambiguous. Trimming cost V 1 base and J 8 bases, with 15 bases left between them. The CDR3 is 15 amino acids. CDR1 is MGHDK, CDR2 SYGVNS, per germline. CDR3 DNA: TGTGCCAGCAGTGAATCTAACAAACAGTGGGATGAGCAGTTCTTC. Encoded protein: CASSESNKQWDEQFF. Complete variable domain (other parts from reference TRBV25-1 and TRBJ2-1): EADIYQTPRYLVIGTGKKITLECSQTMGHDKMYWYQQDPGMELHLIHYSYGVNSTEKGDLSSESTVSRIRTEHFPLTLESARPSHTSQYLCASSESNKQWDEQFFGPGTRLTVL.